The 11 T cell receptor beta chains listed next were all sequenced from one sample in a study of blood T cell repertoires in COVID-19 (dated by TCRdb to about 2020). The library relied on the immunoSEQ multiplex PCR assay. This is the immuneACCESS table as TCRdb keeps it, with only in-frame sequences that have V and J called. A part of the clones is gone; compared with another copy, unresolved V genes explain less than half, and the rest is unexplained. In this sample the table shows 98,000 or so clones, roughly 90% of which occur a single time. 6% of the sample is held by the ten biggest clonotypes. The sample comprised peripheral blood. These receptors all stem from a human donor in a cohort sampled during active COVID-19.

V gene TRBV7-2 combines with J gene TRBJ2-3, with D perhaps TRBD2 (5 bases). From germline, CDR1 is SGHTA and CDR2 FQGNSA. V gave up 2 bases and J gave up 1 base, with 16 bases separating them. The CDR3 spans 17 residues. The CDR3 loop reads CASSLYAGVLGTDTQYF. CDR3 bases: TGTGCCAGCAGCTTATATGCCGGGGTGCTGGGCACAGATACGCAGTATTTT.

The chain is built from TRBV11-2 and TRBJ2-4; TRBD1 is a possible D gene (6 bases). Germline V lookup: CDR1 SGHAT, CDR2 FQNNGV. The length of the CDR3 is 18 residues. The ends were cut back, 4 bases at V and 0 bases at J, with 19 bases in the middle. This CDR3 is CASSSQTGWVKAKNIQYF. In DNA form, the CDR3 reads TGTGCCAGCAGCTCACAGACAGGATGGGTAAAAGCCAAAAACATTCAGTACTTC.

The rearrangement links TRBV2 to TRBJ1-1, with TRBD1 as a possible D gene (5 bases). Trimming left V 0 bases short and J 11 bases short, with 10 bases between. CDR3 length equals 12 residues. The V gene's germline CDR1 is SNHLY and CDR2 FYNNEI. The CDR3 reads CASSEAPGGAFF. The CDR3 nucleotides read TGTGCCAGCAGTGAAGCCCCCGGGGGGGCTTTCTTT.

The genes are TRBV6-6 and TRBJ2-2; D is possibly TRBD1 (6 bases). The CDR3 is 13 residues long. Per the germline V gene, CDR1 is MNHNY and CDR2 is SVGAGI (reference sequence). CDR3 nucleotides: TGTGCTATACAGGGAGTGGACACCGGGGAGCTGTTTTTT. Its translation is CAIQGVDTGELFF.

The chain is built from TRBV5-6 and TRBJ1-2; D is unclear. The CDR3 sequence is 13 residues long. V shed 0 bases and J shed 2 bases, with 5 bases lying between them. Germline values: CDR1 SGHDT, CDR2 YYEEEE. This CDR3 is CASSLGQNYGYTF. The CDR3 nucleotides are TGTGCCAGCAGCTTGGGGCAGAACTATGGCTACACCTTC.

The chain is built from TRBV29-1 and TRBJ2-1, with TRBD2 as a possible D gene (6 bases). V was cut by 0 bases and J by 4 bases, with 10 bases left in between. The CDR3 is 14 amino acids. CDR1 and CDR2 (germline): SQVTM, ANQGSEA. The CDR3 DNA reads TGCAGCGTTGAAGAGGGGGAGGTGTACAATGAGCAGTTCTTC. Its protein product is CSVEEGEVYNEQFF.

The chain uses TRBV30 and TRBJ1-6, with D unclear. Trimming left V 0 bases short and J 7 bases short, with 10 bases between. CDR3 length: 14 residues. Germline V CDR1 and CDR2: GTSNPN, SVGIG (reference sequence). CDR3 amino acids: CAWSVHVLNSPLHF. CDR3 nucleotide sequence: TGTGCCTGGAGTGTACACGTACTAAATTCACCCCTCCACTTT.

The chain joins TRBV5-1 to TRBJ1-4; 9 nucleotides agree with TRBD1. The length of the CDR3 is 14 residues. The V gene's germline CDR1 is SGHRS and CDR2 YFSETQ. V gave up 4 bases and J gave up 3 bases; unmatched junction bases: 1. CDR3 nucleotide sequence: TGCGCCAGCAGCCGACAGGGGGCTAATGAAAAACTGTTTTTT. Translating it yields CASSRQGANEKLFF.

The chain carries TRBV30 and TRBJ2-3; TRBD1 is a possible D gene (5 bases). Trimming shortened V by 2 bases and J by 2 bases, and 14 bases separated the two germline ends. The CDR3 consists of 15 residues. Looked up from germline, CDR1 is GTSNPN and CDR2 is SVGIG (reference sequence). CDR3 nucleotides: TGTGCCTGGAGTCGTCTCGCGACAGCCACAGATACGCAGTATTTT. It yields the protein CAWSRLATATDTQYF.

The V call is TRBV6-5, the J call TRBJ1-2; D not resolved. The V and J ends lost 2 bases and 7 bases respectively, with 11 bases between them. This CDR3 is built from 13 residues. Germline CDR1 and CDR2: MNHEY and SVGAGI. The CDR3 reads CASSYGLTGGYTF. The DNA of the CDR3 is TGTGCCAGCAGTTACGGACTTACCGGTGGCTACACCTTC.

The J gene is TRBJ2-1, the V gene TRBV5-4, with TRBD1 as a possible D gene (6 bases). This CDR3 is built from 13 residues. Trimming took 2 bases from V and 8 from J, leaving 11 bases between them. Per germline, CDR1 SGHNT and CDR2 YYREEE (reference sequence). The CDR3 spells CASSLVQGYEQFF. The CDR3 coding sequence is TGTGCCAGCAGCTTAGTACAGGGATATGAGCAGTTCTTC. Based on the CDR3 plus reference TRBV5-4 and TRBJ2-1, the full variable domain is ETGVTQSPTHLIKTRGQQVTLRCSSQSGHNTVSWYQQALGQGPQFIFQYYREEENGRGNFPPRFSGLQFPNYSSELNVNALELDDSALYLCASSLVQGYEQFFGPGTRLTVL.